This record covers a single T cell receptor beta chain. This record comes from a study of T cells in Graves' hyperthyroidism and ophthalmopathy. Patients were excluded because of uncontrolled infection, other autoimmune disease, pregnancy or lactation. The CDR3 loop spans 14 amino acids. Trimming cost V 7 bases and J 3 bases; bases outside gene matches: 8. The V gene's germline CDR1 is SQVTM and CDR2 ANQGSEA. TCR beta CDR3 regions were amplified from RNA. In the first-round RT-PCR of the TCR CDR3, the HTBI primer set was used. TCRdb used MiXCR to reprocess the multiplex PCR reads, holding one entry per CDR3 protein. The table has hundreds of thousands of distinct CDR3 sequences, roughly 46% seen once.

What was sequenced was peripheral blood or thyroid tissue (not recorded which). This TCR came from an adult man with Graves' disease, either hyperthyroidism or ophthalmopathy (not recorded which). The chain employs TRBV29-1 and TRBJ2-7; 11 bases are a match to TRBD1. Written as DNA, the CDR3 is TGCAGCGGCTACCGGGACAGGGGGGACTACGAGCAGTACTTC. Translating it yields CSGYRDRGDYEQYF.